The 5 T cell receptor beta chains below were found in one sample sequenced in a study of T cell changes during pregnancy in multiple sclerosis. Libraries were prepared by immunoSEQ multiplex PCR; TCRdb keeps only in-frame clonotypes and omits some of them. The sample records 45,000 to 50,000 clones, around 94% being singletons. The source was CD4+ T cells from peripheral blood mononuclear cells, collected in the second trimester of pregnancy. Receptor source: a female donor in good health, enrolled as a control in a pregnancy study.

This clone was recorded once. The rearrangement uses TRBV5-1 and TRBJ1-2; D gene unclear. CDR1 SGHRS and CDR2 YFSETQ come from the germline V gene. This CDR3 region has 15 residues. V lost 0 bases and J lost 5, with 14 bases in between. The CDR3 loop is CASSLVGTDRYGYTF. The CDR3 bases are TGCGCCAGCAGCTTGGTTGGTACAGATCGTTATGGCTACACCTTC.

The DNA of the CDR3 is TGCGCCAGCAGTCAAGACAGGGGATGGCAGCCCCAGCATTTT. It yields the protein CASSQDRGWQPQHF. V and J are TRBV23-1 and TRBJ1-5; the match to TRBD1 covers 8 bases. TRBV23-1 is an open reading frame, and its role is uncertain. CDR3 length: 14 residues. The trim removed 2 bases at V and 7 bases at J, leaving 4 bases unmatched.

This clone showed up just once. The V call is TRBV4-3, the J call TRBJ1-2, with TRBD1 as a possible D gene (5 bases). The CDR3 length is 15 residues. Germline values: CDR1 LGHNA, CDR2 YSLEER. The ends were cut back, 0 bases at V and 1 base at J, with 9 bases in the middle. The CDR3 DNA follows: TGCGCCAGCAGCCAAGATCTCAGGGTTAACTATGGCTACACCTTC. The encoded protein is CASSQDLRVNYGYTF.

The table lists this clone with a few counts. J is TRBJ1-1 and V is TRBV2; perhaps TRBD1 as D (6 bases). This CDR3 contains 11 residues. Trimming cost V 8 bases and J 9 bases, with 13 bases left between them. Germline V gene data show CDR1 as SNHLY and CDR2 as FYNNEI. CDR3 sequence: CASRQEAQAFF. The DNA for the CDR3 is TGTGCCAGCCGACAGGAGGCCCAAGCTTTCTTT.

Here the CDR3 reads CASSQGQGYQPQHF. The DNA of the CDR3 is TGTGCCAGCAGCCAGGGACAGGGGTACCAGCCCCAGCATTTT. This sequence joins TRBV7-8 and TRBJ1-5, with 10 positions matching TRBD1. Germline V gene lookup returns CDR1 SGHVS and CDR2 FQNEAQ. This CDR3 is 14 amino acids long. V shed 5 bases and J 7 bases; nucleotides not matched to a gene: 5.